The T cell receptor beta chain described here comes from a study of CD8 T cells in ankylosing spondylitis (dated by TCRdb to about 2017). At the level of the whole study: To find TCR variants linked to disease, the study profiled T cell receptor beta repertoires in ankylosing spondylitis patients and healthy donors. The full study cohort was made up of 25 ankylosing spondylitis patients and about a hundred healthy donors. Samples of peripheral blood were taken, and for ankylosing spondylitis patients, synovial fluid was collected as well. Overall study outcomes, separate from this receptor: The disease-linked clones showed a CD8+ phenotype and occurred at relatively low frequencies in peripheral blood. Blood from ankylosing spondylitis patients appeared to be characterized by a TCR beta motif made up of under ten highly homologous amino acid variants. The disease-linked clones were reported as significantly enriched in matched synovial fluid samples from ankylosing spondylitis patients. Some of the motif variants had been reported before in the synovial fluid and blood of reactive arthritis patients, a finding that suggests common disease-initiation mechanisms.

Sequencer: Illumina HiSeq 2500. Quantitative 5'-RACE with molecular barcodes was the method used to prepare the TCR beta libraries. For the original study's pipeline: A new computational method, built on a probabilistic model of VDJ rearrangement, was used to identify disease-linked TCR variants. The public reads were run again by TCRdb, first through fastp at Q25 and then through MiXCR, and only productive beta chains were kept. Every entry covers one CDR3 protein and lists the most common genes and DNA from its rows. These V and J calls are TCRdb output, not the study's own analysis. The sample table holds roughly 450,000 distinct CDR3 sequences, of which roughly 26% were seen once. The ten largest clones take up 0.89% of the sample. A note on this clonotype: No antigen is known for it. No per-base quality is available; no much larger clone lies one base away.

The source material was blood, either unsorted or a sorted T cell fraction (not recorded which). The sequence was collected from a male donor with ankylosing spondylitis.

The DNA is as follows: TGTGCCAGCAGGGTAGGGACAGGGCGTAATGGTGAGCAGTTCTTC. The encoded protein is CASRVGTGRNGEQFF. Recombination connected TRBV6-1 to TRBJ2-1; 9 central bases correspond to TRBD1. Clipping removes 6 bases from V and 9 bases from J, with 12 as the unmatched junction base count. From the cysteine through the phenylalanine, the CDR3 covers 15 amino acids. Only the CDR3 DNA is retained, 45 bases long and in frame from the first base. Reading the germline V gene gives CDR1 MNHNS and CDR2 SASEGT.